What follows describes a single T cell receptor beta chain. This record comes from a study of blood T cell repertoires in COVID-19. Study at large: The United States, Italy and Spain supplied acute and convalescent COVID-19 samples. T cells, B-cell-depleted T cells, or PBMCs supplied cDNA or gDNA.

While infection was still active, Seattle patients were enrolled and then followed longitudinally. CDR3 size: 15 residues. V lost 5 bases, J lost 5 bases, and 6 bases stayed unmatched. Germline values: CDR1 SEHNR, CDR2 FQNEAQ (reference sequence). Original data processing: Reference gene primers were amplified, and this amplification served to estimate nucleated cell counts. Some clones are missing from TCRdb's copy, which holds only in-frame ones; the method was immunoSEQ multiplex PCR. The DNA was the basis for D and trimming; V, J and clone size are from that table. The sample contains about 430,000 clones, approximately 90% of which appear only once.

The chain employs TRBV7-9 and TRBJ2-2; 9 nucleotides line up with TRBD1. This receptor was taken from a man between 18 and 35 years old with COVID-19, enrolled during active disease. The sequencing input was peripheral blood. The CDR3 spells CASSPGDRETGELFF. The CDR3 DNA reads TGTGCCAGCAGCCCAGGGGACAGGGAGACCGGGGAGCTGTTTTTT.